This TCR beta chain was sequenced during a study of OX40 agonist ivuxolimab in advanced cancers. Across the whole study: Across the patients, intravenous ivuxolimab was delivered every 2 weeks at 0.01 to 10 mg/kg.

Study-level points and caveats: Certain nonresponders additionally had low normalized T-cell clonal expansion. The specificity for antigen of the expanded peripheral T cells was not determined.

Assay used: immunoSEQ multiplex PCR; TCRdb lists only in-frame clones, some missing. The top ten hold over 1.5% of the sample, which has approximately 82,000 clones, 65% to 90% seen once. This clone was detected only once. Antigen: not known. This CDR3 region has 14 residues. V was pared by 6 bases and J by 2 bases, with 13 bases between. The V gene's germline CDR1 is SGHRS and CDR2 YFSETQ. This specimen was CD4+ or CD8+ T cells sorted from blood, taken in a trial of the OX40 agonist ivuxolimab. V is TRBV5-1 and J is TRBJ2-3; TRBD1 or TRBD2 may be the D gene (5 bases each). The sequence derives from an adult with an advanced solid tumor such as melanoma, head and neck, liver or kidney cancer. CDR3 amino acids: CASKYGAYTDTQYF. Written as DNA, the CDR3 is TGCGCCAGCAAATACGGGGCCTACACAGATACGCAGTATTTT.